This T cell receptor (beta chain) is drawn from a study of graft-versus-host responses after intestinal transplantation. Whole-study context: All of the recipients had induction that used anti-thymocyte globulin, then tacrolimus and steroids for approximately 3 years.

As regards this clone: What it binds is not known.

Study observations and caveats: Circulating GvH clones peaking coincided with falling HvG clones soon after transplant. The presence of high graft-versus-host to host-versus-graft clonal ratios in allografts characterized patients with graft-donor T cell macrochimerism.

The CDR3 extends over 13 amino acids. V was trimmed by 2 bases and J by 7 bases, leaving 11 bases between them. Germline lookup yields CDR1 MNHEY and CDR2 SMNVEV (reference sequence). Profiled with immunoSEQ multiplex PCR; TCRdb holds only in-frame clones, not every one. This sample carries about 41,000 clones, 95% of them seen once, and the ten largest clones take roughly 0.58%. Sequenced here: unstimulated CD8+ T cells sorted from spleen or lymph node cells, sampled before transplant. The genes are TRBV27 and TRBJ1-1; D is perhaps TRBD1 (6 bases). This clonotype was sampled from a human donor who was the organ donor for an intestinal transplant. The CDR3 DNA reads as TGTGCCAGCAGTTTACAGGGGCTGAATGAAGCTTTCTTT. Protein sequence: CASSLQGLNEAFF.